One and the same sample provided the 18 T cell receptor beta chains below, sequenced in a study of read filtering for tumor transcriptome and immune sequencing. Molecular barcoded adaptors covering alpha/delta and beta/gamma chains were used on roughly 400 ng RNA. TCRdb recomputed calls from the reads with MiXCR, one row per CDR3 protein. The data contain about 130,000 distinct CDR3 sequences, about 13% of them seen just once; the ten biggest clones take up 7% to 9%. Sequenced material: a population of CD138-negative cells sorted from bone marrow. The receptors come from a donor aged 40 or over with multiple myeloma.

A remark on this clonotype: One end of the junction fails to match germline, which may point to a read error. CDR3 loop: CASSIGSGVQGIWSTETFF. CDR3 bases: TGTGCCAGTAGTATCGGATCAGGTGTCCAGGGTATATGGAGCACTGAAACTTTCTTT. This rearrangement joins TRBV19 to TRBJ1-1; D possibly corresponds to TRBD1 (5 bases). The CDR3 sequence is 19 residues long. From germline, CDR1 is LNHDA and CDR2 SQIVND (reference sequence).

Comments on this clonotype: At one boundary the junction diverges from the germline segment, which might be a read error. V gene TRBV27 combines with J gene TRBJ2-7; D is possibly TRBD1 (6 bases). The germline CDR1 and CDR2 sequences are MNHEY and SMNVEV (reference sequence). CDR3 size: 14 residues. The CDR3 here is CASSLQGMPYDQYF. The CDR3 region has the DNA TGTGCCAGCAGTTTACAGGGGATGCCCTACGACCAGTACTTC.

This clonotype appeared a few times. This sequence may be a read error, since a much larger clone differs from it by one base. This chain links TRBV20-1 with TRBJ2-1; a possible D gene is TRBD2 (5 bases). The CDR3 length is 15 residues. Germline V gene sequence: CDR1 DFQATT, CDR2 SNEGSKA (reference sequence). DNA of the CDR3: TGCAGAGCTAGAGGGCCTGAATACCGAGCACGCGAGCAGTTCTTC. Its translation is CRARGPEYRAREQFF.

This clonotype was observed many times. J is TRBJ2-7 and V is TRBV7-9, with D perhaps matching TRBD1 or TRBD2 (5 bases each). V was shortened by 1 base and J by 6 bases, with 13 bases between the two germline ends. CDR3 length: 14 residues. Germline CDR1 and CDR2: SEHNR and FQNEAQ (reference sequence). CDR3 nucleotide sequence: TGTGCCAGCAGCTTAGTCGGGACCTCAGGCGAGCAGTACTTC. Amino acids: CASSLVGTSGEQYF.

This clonotype was seen at least ten times. The J gene is TRBJ2-3, the V gene TRBV11-3; D may be TRBD2 (5 bases). With 2 bases removed from V and 2 bases from J, the gap between germline ends came to 11 bases. The CDR3 runs 15 residues. Germline CDR1 SGHNT, CDR2 YENEEA. CDR3 sequence reads: CASSLTRGYTDTQYF. CDR3 bases: TGTGCCAGCAGCTTAACCCGAGGGTACACAGATACGCAGTATTTT.

Many counts were recorded for this clonotype. The chain is built from TRBV20-1 and TRBJ1-5; D unclear. Trimming shortened V by 6 bases and J by 1 base, and 13 bases separated the two germline ends. This CDR3 comprises 14 residues. Per the germline V gene, CDR1 is DFQATT and CDR2 is SNEGSKA (reference sequence). The CDR3 bases are TGCAGTGCCCCCCTTATAGGCAGCAATCAGCCCCAGCATTTT. This sequence encodes CSAPLIGSNQPQHF.

CDR3 loop: CASSHRATEETQYF. In DNA, the CDR3 is TGCGCCAGCAGCCACAGAGCGACAGAAGAGACCCAGTACTTC. The genes are TRBV5-1 and TRBJ2-5; the D gene is possibly TRBD1 (5 bases). In germline, CDR1 is SGHRS, CDR2 YFSETQ. The CDR3 sequence is 14 residues long. The V end lost 4 bases, the J end lost 3 bases, and 13 bases lay between the germline ends. The full variable domain, completed using reference TRBV5-1 and TRBJ2-5, is KAGVTQTPRYLIKTRGQQVTLSCSPISGHRSVSWYQQTPGQGLQFLFEYFSETQRNKGNFPGRFSGRQFSNSRSEMNVSTLELGDSALYLCASSHRATEETQYFGPGTRLLVL.

Many counts were recorded for this clonotype. V usage is TRBV5-3 and J usage is TRBJ2-3, with D perhaps matching TRBD1 or TRBD2 (6 bases each). TRBV5-3 qualifies as an ORF whose function is uncertain. V was shortened by 4 bases and J by 2 bases, with 17 bases between the two germline ends. This CDR3 spans 16 amino acids. In DNA, the CDR3 is TGTGCCAGAAGCGCGAAACAGGGAGGAATCACAGATACGCAGTATTTT. Amino acid sequence: CARSAKQGGITDTQYF.

Concerning this clonotype: This clone may be a read error of a much larger clone one base away. The chain links TRBV2 to TRBJ2-1; D perhaps matches TRBD2 (6 bases). CDR1 is SNHLY, CDR2 FYNNEI, per germline. CDR3 length equals 17 residues. Trimming took 6 bases from V and 0 from J, leaving 18 bases between them. The CDR3 loop is CASRAFGGIHSYNEQFF. The CDR3 nucleotides are TGTGCCAGCAGAGCCTTTGGCGGGATTCACTCCTACAATGAGCAGTTCTTC. Together with reference TRBV2 and TRBJ2-1, the CDR3 gives the full variable domain: EPEVTQTPSHQVTQMGQEVILRCVPISNHLYFYWYRQILGQKVEFLVSFYNNEISEKSEIFDDQFSVERPDGSNFTLKIRSTKLEDSAMYFCASRAFGGIHSYNEQFFGPGTRLTVL.

This clonotype was counted many times. CDR3 region: CASSLFSGGVGEQYF. The CDR3 DNA is TGTGCCAGCAGCTTATTCTCGGGAGGAGTAGGAGAGCAGTACTTC. This sequence joins TRBV5-6 and TRBJ2-7, with 7 bases fitting TRBD2. The junction had 12 bases not matched to a gene; V was cut back by 2 bases and J by 7 bases. The CDR3 is 15 residues long. Looked up from germline, CDR1 is SGHDT and CDR2 is YYEEEE. Full variable domain (rest looked up from reference TRBV5-6 and TRBJ2-7): DAGVTQSPTHLIKTRGQQVTLRCSPKSGHDTVSWYQQALGQGPQFIFQYYEEEERQRGNFPDRFSGHQFPNYSSELNVNALLLGDSALYLCASSLFSGGVGEQYFGPGTRLTVT.

At least ten counts were recorded for this clonotype. This chain joins TRBV5-1 and TRBJ2-2, with D unclear. Trimming removed 5 bases at V and 0 bases at J, with 5 bases between. The germline gives CDR1 SGHRS, CDR2 YFSETQ. This CDR3 contains 13 residues. For the CDR3, the DNA is TGCGCCAGCAGGCCCCCGAACACCGGGGAGCTGTTTTTT. Translated: CASRPPNTGELFF. The full variable domain, with the rest looked up from reference TRBV5-1 and TRBJ2-2, is KAGVTQTPRYLIKTRGQQVTLSCSPISGHRSVSWYQQTPGQGLQFLFEYFSETQRNKGNFPGRFSGRQFSNSRSEMNVSTLELGDSALYLCASRPPNTGELFFGEGSRLTVL.

This clonotype has ten or more counts. This sequence joins TRBV20-1 and TRBJ2-1; 7 bases map to TRBD2. J gave up 0 bases and V 6 bases, and 11 bases lay outside the gene matches. Germline V CDR1 and CDR2: DFQATT, SNEGSKA (reference sequence). The CDR3 has 16 amino acids. The CDR3 region is CSARQPSGLSYNEQFF. Here the CDR3 DNA reads TGCAGTGCCCGACAGCCTAGCGGACTCTCCTACAATGAGCAGTTCTTC.

The table lists this clonotype with many counts. The chain joins TRBV7-2 to TRBJ2-7, with 11 positions matching TRBD2. This CDR3 contains 15 residues. Germline V gives CDR1 SGHTA, CDR2 FQGNSA. Trimming took 5 bases from V and 0 from J; bases not matched to a gene: 3. The CDR3 reads CASSQGLADSYEQYF. The CDR3 DNA is TGTGCCAGCAGCCAGGGACTAGCGGACTCCTACGAGCAGTACTTC.

This clonotype was seen many times. The chain joins TRBV20-1 to TRBJ2-7, with 10 bases matching TRBD2. Unmatched junction bases numbered 5, after V lost 4 bases and J lost 5 bases. The CDR3 has 13 residues. Germline CDR1 DFQATT, CDR2 SNEGSKA (reference sequence). The CDR3 DNA is TGCAGTGCTAAAGCGGGAGGGCCCCACGAGCAGTACTTC. It is translated as CSAKAGGPHEQYF.

This clonotype was counted ten times or more. The V gene is TRBV7-2, the J gene TRBJ1-2; D ambiguous. V was clipped by 10 bases and J by 0 bases, with 18 bases between them. This CDR3 spans 15 amino acids. CDR1 and CDR2 from the germline V gene are SGHTA and FQGNSA. The CDR3 sequence: CATSLGSLSNYGYTF. In DNA, the CDR3 is TGTGCCACTTCCTTGGGATCACTGTCTAACTATGGCTACACCTTC.

Relative to its sample, this clonotype is medium-sized. The rearrangement uses TRBV4-3 and TRBJ2-7; D uncertain. The CDR3 is 13 residues long. CDR1 is LGHNA, CDR2 YSLEER, per germline. V lost 0 bases and J lost 3, with 6 bases in between. The CDR3 region is CASSQEPGYEQYF. As DNA, the CDR3 is TGCGCCAGCAGCCAAGAGCCAGGCTACGAGCAGTACTTC.

This rearrangement joins TRBV20-1 to TRBJ1-3; D is ambiguous. Germline lookup yields CDR1 DFQATT and CDR2 SNEGSKA (reference sequence). The CDR3 is 13 amino acids. Trimming cost V 3 bases and J 1 base, with 7 bases left between them. The CDR3 region is CSASRGSGNTIYF. Here the CDR3 DNA reads TGCAGTGCTAGTCGGGGTTCTGGAAACACCATATATTTT.

This clonotype was recorded many times. J is TRBJ2-1 and V is TRBV29-1; 7 bases agree with TRBD2. CDR1 SQVTM and CDR2 ANQGSEA come from the germline V gene. The CDR3 totals 12 residues. Trimming at V came to 7 bases and at J to 3 bases, leaving 3 bases not matched to a gene. The CDR3 is CSGLADYNEQFF. CDR3 sequence (DNA): TGCAGCGGTCTAGCGGACTACAATGAGCAGTTCTTC.